This entry describes one T cell receptor (beta chain). The primer mix had 60 Vbeta and 13 Jbeta primers. Data came from immunoSEQ multiplex PCR; TCRdb stores just in-frame clones and leaves some out. The sample gives nearly 200,000 clones, 70% to 85% of which show up once; about 0.1% is in the top ten. These data come from a study of cytomegalovirus exposure and HLA in healthy donors. Germline lookup yields CDR1 LNHDA and CDR2 SQIVND (reference sequence). CDR3 size: 14 residues. The V end lost 6 bases, the J end lost 2 bases, and 12 bases lay between the germline ends. The receptor's source is a boy aged 2 to 10 in good health and CMV-seronegative. The gene calls are TRBV19 and TRBJ2-3, with D maybe TRBD2 (5 bases). Sequencing was carried out using PBMCs. CDR3 DNA: TGTGCCAGTAGACCTCGAGGGATCACAGATACGCAGTATTTT. Amino acids: CASRPRGITDTQYF.